The 31 T cell receptor beta chains below all came from one sample that was sequenced in a study of blood T cell repertoires in COVID-19. Libraries were prepared by immunoSEQ multiplex PCR; TCRdb keeps only in-frame clonotypes and omits some of them. The data contain about 59,000 clones, about 70% of them seen just once; the ten biggest clones take up approximately 14%. The sequencing input was peripheral blood. These receptors were taken from a woman in her seventies with acute or convalescent COVID-19.

In the case of this clone: The sample has other DNA sequences that encode this CDR3 too. The V call is TRBV19, the J call TRBJ1-1; no firm D call. Trimming cost V 3 bases and J 1 base, with 9 bases left between them. Germline lookup yields CDR1 LNHDA and CDR2 SQIVND (reference sequence). CDR3 length: 14 amino acids. The DNA for the CDR3 is TGTGCCAGTAGTATCCGACTGACGAACACTGAAGCTTTCTTT. This translates into CASSIRLTNTEAFF.

The gene calls are TRBV29-1 and TRBJ1-4, with D unclear. From germline, CDR1 is SQVTM and CDR2 ANQGSEA. This CDR3 contains 14 residues. With 2 bases removed from V and 8 bases from J, the gap between germline ends came to 15 bases. CDR3: CSVEFPSEGEKLFF. For the CDR3, the DNA is TGCAGCGTTGAATTCCCCTCCGAGGGAGAAAAACTGTTTTTT.

The rearrangement uses TRBV3-1 (or the pseudogene TRBV3-2) and TRBJ2-5, with a tentative D call TRBD2 (7 bases). The ends were cut back, 5 bases at V and 2 bases at J, with 18 bases in the middle. The CDR3 extends over 16 amino acids. Germline CDR1 and CDR2: LGHDT and YNNKEL (reference sequence). CDR3 in amino acids: CASSYLEGGLQETQYF. The CDR3 bases are TGTGCCAGCAGCTACCTTGAGGGGGGGCTGCAAGAGACCCAGTACTTC.

This CDR3 is CASSFSAQRGQSNEQFF. As DNA, the CDR3 is TGTGCCAGCAGCTTCTCAGCCCAGCGGGGTCAATCCAATGAGCAGTTCTTC. The rearrangement joins TRBV11-2 to TRBJ2-1; TRBD2 agrees at 7 bases. The length of the CDR3 is 17 residues. The germline gives CDR1 SGHAT, CDR2 FQNNGV. V shed 3 bases and J 6 bases; nucleotides not matched to a gene: 14.

The sample holds one count of this clone. This rearrangement joins TRBV30 to TRBJ1-2; 8 nucleotides agree with TRBD1. In germline, CDR1 is GTSNPN, CDR2 SVGIG (reference sequence). V was clipped by 1 base and J by 4 bases; unmatched bases: 14. The CDR3 loop spans 17 amino acids. The CDR3 DNA is TGTGCCTGGAGTGCACGGACAGGGTCGAGATTGGGCTATGGCTACACCTTC. This sequence encodes CAWSARTGSRLGYGYTF. The complete variable domain, with remaining parts taken from reference TRBV30 and TRBJ1-2, reads SQTIHQWPATLVQPVGSPLSLECTVEGTSNPNLYWYRQAAGRGLQLLFYSVGIGQISSEVPQNLSASRPQDRQFILSSKKLLLSDSGFYLCAWSARTGSRLGYGYTFGSGTRLTVV.

This clone was detected once. The chain recombines TRBV7-8 with TRBJ2-4, with 8 nucleotides matching TRBD2. The J segment lost 0 bases and the V segment lost 5 bases, leaving 21 bases of the junction unmatched. CDR1 is SGHVS, CDR2 FQNEAQ, per germline. There are 21 residues in the CDR3. The CDR3, as DNA: TGTGCCAGCAGCCCGTCGGGTCGGGTTGGCGGGGGGCAGGTAGCCAAAAACATTCAGTACTTC. Encoded protein: CASSPSGRVGGGQVAKNIQYF.

The J gene is TRBJ2-5, the V gene TRBV11-2, with D possibly TRBD2 on 6 matching bases. The CDR3 runs to 14 residues. V was clipped by 1 base and J by 4 bases, with 10 bases between them. Germline CDR1 reads SGHAT; CDR2 reads FQNNGV. CDR3 loop: CASSLGNSGETQYF. CDR3 nucleotides: TGTGCCAGCAGCTTAGGGAATAGCGGAGAGACCCAGTACTTC.

The chain employs TRBV6-4 and TRBJ1-6; a weak D match, TRBD1 (6 bases). The germline V and J ends were trimmed by 0 bases and 9 bases, with 9 bases remaining between them. CDR1 and CDR2 from the germline V gene are MRHNA and SNTAGT. This CDR3 region has 14 residues. The CDR3 protein is CASSDSGAGSPLHF. The CDR3 DNA is TGTGCCAGCAGTGACTCGGGGGCTGGTTCACCCCTCCACTTT.

This sequence joins TRBV6-5 and TRBJ1-4; D is undetermined. V shed 5 bases and J shed 8 bases, with 15 bases lying between them. The CDR3 runs 14 residues. From germline, CDR1 is MNHEY and CDR2 SVGAGI. The DNA for the CDR3 is TGTGCCAGCAGTCCCCTCGGGGTCGGGGAAAAACTGTTTTTT. Its translation: CASSPLGVGEKLFF.

In its sample, this clone was seen a few times. This rearrangement joins TRBV2 to TRBJ2-3; no clear D gene. Germline-derived CDR1 and CDR2 are SNHLY and FYNNEI. Trimming took 9 bases from V and 0 from J, leaving 10 bases between them. CDR3 length: 13 amino acids. CDR3 nucleotide sequence: TGTGCCAGTAGGGAACATAGCACAGATACGCAGTATTTT. Residues: CASREHSTDTQYF.

This sequence joins TRBV25-1 and TRBJ2-5; D call uncertain. CDR1 and CDR2 from the germline V gene are MGHDK and SYGVNS. Trimming cost V 3 bases and J 5 bases, with 19 bases left between them. The CDR3 runs 16 residues. Here the CDR3 reads CASSEQRSAAGETQYF. The DNA of the CDR3 is TGTGCCAGCAGTGAGCAAAGGTCCGCGGCCGGGGAGACCCAGTACTTC.

J is TRBJ2-1 and V is TRBV9; 9 bases are a match to TRBD2. The CDR3 spans 16 residues. Germline V gene lookup returns CDR1 SGDLS and CDR2 YYNGEE. Losses at the gene ends were 0 bases for V and 5 bases for J; bases not matched to a gene: 6. The CDR3, as DNA: TGTGCCAGCAGCGTAGCTACGAGCGGGGGGCACAATGAGCAGTTCTTC. This sequence encodes CASSVATSGGHNEQFF.

The chain is built from TRBV24-1 and TRBJ2-1; 7 bases are a match to TRBD1. The V gene's germline CDR1 is KGHDR and CDR2 SFDVKD. Trimming took 4 bases from V and 15 from J; bases not matched to a gene: 8. This CDR3 has 12 amino acids. The CDR3 loop is CATSDPDRDMFF. The DNA of the CDR3 is TGTGCCACCAGTGACCCCGACAGGGACATGTTCTTC.

The rearrangement uses TRBV19 and TRBJ2-2; 7 positions agree with TRBD1. Germline CDR1 is LNHDA and CDR2 is SQIVND (reference sequence). The CDR3 has 15 amino acids. The trim removed 6 bases at V and 6 bases at J, leaving 10 bases unmatched. This chain's CDR3 is CASRERDSPSGELFF. Here the CDR3 DNA reads TGTGCCAGTAGAGAACGGGACAGCCCCTCCGGGGAGCTGTTTTTT.

This clone showed up just a few times. J is TRBJ2-3 and V is TRBV10-3; no reliable D call. The germline V gene has CDR1 ENHRY and CDR2 SYGVKD. CDR3 length: 14 residues. Trimming left V 9 bases short and J 2 bases short, with 15 bases between. CDR3 in DNA: TGTGCCATAAACTCTAGAACGAACACAGATACGCAGTATTTT. This sequence encodes CAINSRTNTDTQYF.

This chain joins TRBV29-1 and TRBJ1-5; no firm D call. V was trimmed by 7 bases and J by 10 bases, leaving 17 bases between them. The CDR3 consists of 12 residues. The V gene's germline CDR1 is SQVTM and CDR2 ANQGSEA. CDR3 in DNA: TGCAGCGCTATAGGTGGAGGTGGACCCCAGCATTTT. It encodes CSAIGGGGPQHF.

This rearrangement joins TRBV9 to TRBJ1-6; D call uncertain. V lost 1 base and J 8 bases, leaving 13 bases between the germline ends. CDR1 is SGDLS and CDR2 is YYNGEE in the germline V gene. This CDR3 region has 15 residues. DNA for the CDR3: TGTGCCAGCAGCGTAACCTCTTCACGGGATTCACCCCTCCACTTT. This translates into CASSVTSSRDSPLHF.

The CDR3 region is CAGEQGAGGYTF. In nucleotides, the CDR3 is TGTGCCGGGGAACAGGGGGCAGGTGGCTACACCTTC. The J gene is TRBJ1-2, the V gene TRBV30, with TRBD1 matching 9 bases. CDR3 length: 12 amino acids. V lost 8 bases to trimming and J lost 7 bases; unmatched junction nucleotides: 8. Looked up from germline, CDR1 is GTSNPN and CDR2 is SVGIG (reference sequence).

CDR3 amino acids: CASSRDTSSGNTIYF. Written as DNA, the CDR3 is TGCGCCAGCAGCCGGGACACGAGCTCTGGAAACACCATATATTTT. V and J are TRBV10-1 and TRBJ1-3; tentatively, D is TRBD1 (6 bases). The germline V gene has CDR1 WNHNN and CDR2 SYGVQD (reference sequence). This CDR3 has 15 residues. V lost 6 bases and J 0 bases, leaving 12 bases between the germline ends.

This chain links TRBV2 with TRBJ1-5; D not resolved. CDR1 is SNHLY and CDR2 is FYNNEI in the germline V gene. This CDR3 has 10 residues. Deletions cut 8 bases from V and 7 bases from J, with 6 bases between. The chain's CDR3 is CASPPQPQHF. CDR3 sequence (DNA): TGTGCCAGCCCCCCGCAGCCCCAGCATTTT.

V is TRBV18 and J is TRBJ1-1; weak D call: TRBD1 (5 bases). The CDR3 extends over 16 amino acids. The V gene's germline CDR1 is KGHSH and CDR2 LQKENI. V shed 5 bases and J shed 1 base, with 17 bases lying between them. The CDR3 protein is CASSAQVNTGNTEAFF. CDR3 nucleotide sequence: TGTGCCAGCTCAGCCCAGGTAAACACAGGGAACACTGAAGCTTTCTTT.

The V and J genes are TRBV2 and TRBJ1-1; D might be TRBD1 (5 bases). CDR3 size: 13 residues. CDR1 SNHLY and CDR2 FYNNEI come from the germline V gene. Trimming pared 5 bases from V and 5 bases from J, leaving 12 bases between. The CDR3 DNA follows: TGTGCCAGCAGTACCAGGGAAGGAACTGAAGCTTTCTTT. It yields the protein CASSTREGTEAFF.

V usage is TRBV11-3 and J usage is TRBJ2-2; D possibly corresponds to TRBD2 (5 bases). This CDR3 has 14 residues. Deletions cut 5 bases from V and 3 bases from J, with 10 bases between. Germline CDR1 and CDR2: SGHNT and YENEEA. CDR3: CASSPHGDTGELFF. DNA of the CDR3: TGTGCCAGCAGCCCCCACGGGGACACCGGGGAGCTGTTTTTT.

This chain joins TRBV6-5 and TRBJ1-5; 9 nucleotides match TRBD1. The trim removed 7 bases at V and 4 bases at J, leaving 8 bases unmatched. This CDR3 is built from 15 residues. Germline V CDR1 and CDR2: MNHEY, SVGAGI. CDR3: CASISGGTGNQPQHF. The CDR3 region has the DNA TGTGCCAGCATTAGTGGCGGGACAGGGAATCAGCCCCAGCATTTT.

The chain recombines TRBV4-1 with TRBJ1-3; 8 bases match TRBD1. The CDR3 loop spans 14 amino acids. V lost 4 bases and J lost 7; bases outside the gene matches: 6. Germline V CDR1 and CDR2: MGHRA, YSYEKL. The CDR3 DNA sequence: TGCGCCAGCAGCCTCGGACAGGGTATGAACACCATATATTTT. This gives the protein CASSLGQGMNTIYF.

This sequence joins TRBV29-1 and TRBJ1-2; D might be TRBD1 (6 bases). CDR3 length: 11 amino acids. The germline CDR1 and CDR2 sequences are SQVTM and ANQGSEA. V lost 4 bases and J 8 bases, leaving 11 bases between the germline ends. The CDR3 DNA reads as TGCAGCGTTGGGACAGCGAAGGGCTACACCTTC. Translating gives CSVGTAKGYTF. Filled out from reference TRBV29-1 and TRBJ1-2, the complete variable domain reads SAVISQKPSRDICQRGTSLTIQCQVDSQVTMMFWYRQQPGQSLTLIATANQGSEATYESGFVIDKFPISRPNLTFSTLTVSNMSPEDSSIYLCSVGTAKGYTFGSGTRLTVV.

This chain connects TRBV4-1 to TRBJ1-6; TRBD1 agrees at 10 bases. CDR3 length: 20 amino acids. The germline V gene has CDR1 MGHRA and CDR2 YSYEKL. The junction had 14 bases not matched to a gene; V was cut back by 4 bases and J by 2 bases. This CDR3 reads CASSPTPGQGPTPYNSPLHF. CDR3 nucleotide sequence: TGCGCCAGCAGCCCCACACCGGGACAGGGGCCCACTCCCTATAATTCACCCCTCCACTTT.

V is TRBV29-1 and J is TRBJ2-7; 9 nucleotides agree with TRBD1. The CDR3 has 13 residues. The V segment lost 7 bases and the J segment 3 bases; nucleotides outside the gene matches: 7. Germline assignment: CDR1 SQVTM and CDR2 ANQGSEA. This CDR3 is CSANKGQGYEQYF. CDR3 coding DNA: TGCAGCGCTAATAAGGGACAGGGCTACGAGCAGTACTTC.

This clone was observed a few times. The V call is TRBV5-1, the J call TRBJ2-5; TRBD2 matches at 11 bases. Germline V gives CDR1 SGHRS, CDR2 YFSETQ. Losses at the gene ends were 4 bases for V and 4 bases for J; bases not matched to a gene: 15. This CDR3 spans 18 amino acids. The CDR3 DNA reads TGCGCCAGCAGCCCCGGGGCACTAGCGGGGGATGCCTTAGAGACCCAGTACTTC. It translates to CASSPGALAGDALETQYF.

CDR3: CASRNYGNTEAFF. The CDR3 DNA is TGTGCCAGTAGGAACTACGGGAACACTGAAGCTTTCTTT. The chain links TRBV19 to TRBJ1-1; unclear D gene. The germline V gene encodes CDR1 LNHDA and CDR2 SQIVND (reference sequence). With 6 bases removed from V and 1 base from J, the gap between germline ends came to 9 bases. The CDR3 sequence is 13 residues long.

This chain joins TRBV24-1 and TRBJ2-3; TRBD2 might be the D (6 bases). V shed 3 bases and J shed 2 bases, with 11 bases lying between them. Germline loops: CDR1 KGHDR, CDR2 SFDVKD. There are 15 residues in the CDR3. The CDR3 loop is CATSDRGLHTDTQYF. In DNA, the CDR3 is TGTGCCACCAGTGATAGGGGACTCCACACAGATACGCAGTATTTT.